Listed below are T cell receptor beta chains from one sample, sequenced in a study of T cells in tuberculosis. The protocol was immunoSEQ multiplex PCR, while the TCRdb copy is restricted to in-frame clones and leaves out a portion. The sample lists about 33,000 clones, about 90% occurring once. Sequencing used PBMCs, obtained at tuberculosis diagnosis. Every receptor here comes from an adult with tuberculosis. Some clones in this sample may be carry-over from other donors' samples. Both conserved end residues are part of each CDR3. Fields, in order: V gene, J gene, clone size, D gene, CDR3 protein, CDR3 DNA. A D gene is named only where the DNA matches it firmly. Part of the rows lack a size; the others show once, few, many or a class for expanded clones.

>TRBV9|TRBJ1-2|-|-
CASSVTTNYGYTF
TGTGCCAGCAGCGTCACAACTAACTATGGCTACACCTTC
>TRBV5-1|TRBJ2-1|-|TRBD2
CASSLANLAGRDEQFF
TGCGCCAGCAGCTTGGCGAATCTAGCGGGGAGGGATGAGCAGTTCTTC
>TRBV5-1|TRBJ2-7|-|TRBD1
CASSLRTDRGRYEQYF
TGCGCCAGCAGCTTGCGAACGGACAGGGGTCGATACGAGCAGTACTTC
>TRBV18|TRBJ2-3|-|TRBD2
CASSPGLAFSTDTQYF
TGTGCCAGCTCACCGGGACTAGCGTTTAGCACAGATACGCAGTATTTT
>TRBV6-5|TRBJ2-7|-|-
CASIPVGGGTYEQYF
TGTGCCAGCATCCCTGTAGGGGGTGGGACCTACGAGCAGTACTTC
>TRBV19|TRBJ1-2|-|-
CASRTGQFSYGYTF
TGTGCCAGTAGAACCGGACAGTTTTCCTATGGCTACACCTTC
>TRBV19|TRBJ2-7|-|-
CASRPGQGNVEQYF
TGTGCCAGTAGACCTGGCCAGGGAAACGTCGAGCAGTACTTC
>TRBV18|TRBJ1-3|-|-
CASSPSGSGNTIYF
TGTGCCAGCTCACCATCCGGGTCCGGAAACACCATATATTTT
>TRBV27|TRBJ2-7|-|-
CASSSNSYEQYF
TGTGCCAGCAGTTCCAACTCCTACGAGCAGTACTTC
>TRBV5-1|TRBJ1-2|-|-
CASSRPERGAWDGYTF
TGCGCCAGCAGCCGACCGGAAAGGGGCGCCTGGGATGGCTACACCTTC
>TRBV6-6|TRBJ1-1|-|-
CASVGGNTEAFF
TGTGCCAGCGTCGGGGGGAACACTGAAGCTTTCTTT
>TRBV7-8|TRBJ2-1|few|TRBD1
CASSFGDRGTPYNEQFF
TGTGCCAGCAGCTTTGGGGACAGGGGGACCCCCTACAATGAGCAGTTCTTC
>TRBV10-3|TRBJ1-4|few|TRBD1
CAISESRGPATNEKLFF
TGTGCCATCAGTGAGTCTAGGGGGCCAGCAACTAATGAAAAACTGTTTTTT
>TRBV29-1|TRBJ2-7|-|TRBD1
CSATGLKSSYEQYF
TGCAGCGCGACAGGGCTTAAAAGCTCCTACGAGCAGTACTTC
>TRBV29-1|TRBJ2-1|-|-
CSVVQGGNNEQFF
TGCAGCGTTGTACAGGGAGGGAACAATGAGCAGTTCTTC
>TRBV27|TRBJ2-7|-|TRBD2
CASSFRGEGYEQYF
TGTGCCAGCAGTTTCAGAGGGGAGGGCTACGAGCAGTACTTC
>TRBV9|TRBJ2-2|-|-
CASSPGNPGELFF
TGTGCCAGCAGCCCCGGTAATCCCGGGGAGCTGTTTTTT